A selection of T cell receptor beta chains follows, all from one sample in a study of OX40 agonist ivuxolimab in advanced cancers. Here immunoSEQ multiplex PCR was the method, and the copy in TCRdb shows in-frame clones only, minus some. Of over 90,000 clones listed, 70% to 90% were seen once; the top ten hold around 5.5%. The sequencing used CD4+ or CD8+ T cells sorted from blood, collected in a trial of the OX40 agonist ivuxolimab. Receptors originate from an adult with an advanced solid tumor such as melanoma, head and neck, liver or kidney cancer. Each CDR3 is given with its conserved first and last residue. The D gene is left open where the match is weak.

>TRBV30|TRBJ1-5|-
CAWSRQGNQPQHF
TGTGCCTGGAGTCGACAGGGCAATCAGCCCCAGCATTTT
>TRBV7-2|TRBJ1-2|-
CASSKGQHYGYTF
TGTGCCAGCAGCAAAGGACAGCACTATGGCTACACCTTC
>TRBV2|TRBJ1-1|-
CASSVGRANTEAFF
TGTGCCAGCAGTGTGGGCAGGGCGAACACTGAAGCTTTCTTT
>TRBV7-6|TRBJ2-7|TRBD1
CASSSSPDRGNEQYF
TGTGCCAGCAGCTCGTCCCCAGACAGGGGCAACGAGCAGTACTTC
>TRBV5-4|TRBJ2-7|-
CASSLVGDEQYF
TGTGCCAGCAGCTTGGTTGGAGACGAGCAGTACTTC
>TRBV6-5|TRBJ2-1|TRBD1
CASSSDRGSGHNEQFF
TGTGCCAGCAGTTCTGACAGGGGGAGCGGGCACAATGAGCAGTTCTTC
>TRBV6-1|TRBJ1-5|-
CASSESGQVAAQPQHF
TGTGCCAGCAGTGAAAGTGGTCAGGTGGCGGCTCAGCCCCAGCATTTT
>TRBV7-3|TRBJ1-2|-
CASSPSGGAVEPYTF
TGTGCCAGCAGCCCCTCGGGAGGAGCAGTCGAACCCTACACCTTC
>TRBV5-1|TRBJ1-2|-
CASSAGGAGGYTF
TGCGCCAGCAGCGCGGGTGGAGCGGGCGGCTACACCTTC
>TRBV7-2|TRBJ2-3|-
CASSFIGGRDTQYF
TGTGCCAGCAGCTTTATCGGGGGGCGCGATACGCAGTATTTT
>TRBV5-8|TRBJ2-1|TRBD2
CASSLRRLAGRNEQFF
TGTGCCAGCAGCTTGAGGAGACTAGCGGGACGTAATGAGCAGTTCTTC
>TRBV6-1|TRBJ2-6|-
CASSTFSSGANVLTF
TGTGCCAGCAGTACTTTCAGCTCTGGGGCCAACGTCCTGACTTTC
>TRBV7-2|TRBJ1-2|TRBD1
CASSQDRGLKGYTF
TGTGCCAGCAGCCAGGACAGGGGGCTCAAAGGCTACACCTTC
>TRBV4-2|TRBJ1-2|-
CASSQEAYGYTF
TGTGCCAGCAGCCAAGAAGCTTATGGCTACACCTTC
>TRBV10-3|TRBJ2-5|TRBD1
CAISQQGAGETQYF
TGTGCCATCAGTCAGCAGGGGGCTGGAGAGACCCAGTACTTC
>TRBV5-1|TRBJ1-6|-
CASSLSPPAPLHF
TGCGCCAGCAGCTTGTCCCCCCCCGCACCCCTCCACTTT
>TRBV15|TRBJ2-5|-
CATSRDHRAALGETQYF
TGTGCCACCAGCAGAGATCATCGGGCAGCCTTGGGGGAGACCCAGTACTTC
>TRBV11-3|TRBJ2-7|-
CASSLGVLQGGYEQYF
TGTGCCAGCAGCTTAGGGGTCCTGCAGGGAGGTTACGAGCAGTACTTC
>TRBV27|TRBJ2-3|TRBD1
CASRHRGLSTDTQYF
TGTGCCAGCAGGCACAGGGGATTAAGCACAGATACGCAGTATTTT
>TRBV2|TRBJ2-7|-
CASSVTSYEQYF
TGTGCCAGCAGTGTAACTAGCTACGAGCAGTACTTC
>TRBV11-2|TRBJ2-2|-
CASSPGGGELFF
TGTGCCAGCAGCCCTGGGGGCGGGGAGCTGTTTTTT
>TRBV19|TRBJ1-5|-
CATGRGASNQPQHF
TGTGCCACCGGCCGGGGAGCTAGCAATCAGCCCCAGCATTTT